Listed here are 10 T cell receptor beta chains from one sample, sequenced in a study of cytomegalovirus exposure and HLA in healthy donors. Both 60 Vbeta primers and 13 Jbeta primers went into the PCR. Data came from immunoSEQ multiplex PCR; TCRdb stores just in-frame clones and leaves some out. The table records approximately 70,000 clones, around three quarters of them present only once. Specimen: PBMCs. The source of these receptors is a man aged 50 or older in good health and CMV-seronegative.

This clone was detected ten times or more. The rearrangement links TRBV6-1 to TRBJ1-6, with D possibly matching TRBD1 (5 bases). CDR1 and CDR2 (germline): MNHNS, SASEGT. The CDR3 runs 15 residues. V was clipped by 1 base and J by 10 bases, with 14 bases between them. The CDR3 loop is CASSEETGAVSPLHF. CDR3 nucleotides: TGTGCCAGCAGTGAAGAAACTGGGGCGGTCTCACCCCTCCACTTT.

CDR3 protein: CSVEGGSGYAETQYF. Here the CDR3 DNA reads TGCAGCGTTGAAGGGGGTAGCGGGTACGCAGAGACCCAGTACTTC. The rearrangement joins TRBV29-1 to TRBJ2-5, with TRBD2 matching 7 bases. CDR1 and CDR2 (germline): SQVTM, ANQGSEA. CDR3 length: 15 residues. V lost 1 base, J lost 4 bases, and 9 bases stayed unmatched.

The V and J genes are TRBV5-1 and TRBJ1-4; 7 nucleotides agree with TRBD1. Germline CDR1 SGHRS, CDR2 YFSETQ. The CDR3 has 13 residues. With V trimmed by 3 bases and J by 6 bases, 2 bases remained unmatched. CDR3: CASSSGTDEKLFF. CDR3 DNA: TGCGCCAGCAGCTCGGGGACAGATGAAAAACTGTTTTTT. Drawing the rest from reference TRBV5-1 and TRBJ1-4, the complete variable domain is KAGVTQTPRYLIKTRGQQVTLSCSPISGHRSVSWYQQTPGQGLQFLFEYFSETQRNKGNFPGRFSGRQFSNSRSEMNVSTLELGDSALYLCASSSGTDEKLFFGSGTQLSVL.

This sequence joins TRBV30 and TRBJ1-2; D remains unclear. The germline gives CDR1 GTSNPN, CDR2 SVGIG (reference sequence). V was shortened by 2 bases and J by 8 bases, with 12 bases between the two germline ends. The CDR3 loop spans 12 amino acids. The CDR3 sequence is CAWSSHDTGYTF. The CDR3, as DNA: TGTGCCTGGAGTTCCCATGACACCGGCTACACCTTC.

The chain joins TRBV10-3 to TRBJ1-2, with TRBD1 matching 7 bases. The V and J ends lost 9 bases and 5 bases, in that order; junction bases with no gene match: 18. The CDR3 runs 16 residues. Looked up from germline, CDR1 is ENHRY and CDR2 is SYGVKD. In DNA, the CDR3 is TGTGCCATTTCTGAGGGGGGAACAGGGGAAAGGTATGGCTACACCTTC. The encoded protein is CAISEGGTGERYGYTF.

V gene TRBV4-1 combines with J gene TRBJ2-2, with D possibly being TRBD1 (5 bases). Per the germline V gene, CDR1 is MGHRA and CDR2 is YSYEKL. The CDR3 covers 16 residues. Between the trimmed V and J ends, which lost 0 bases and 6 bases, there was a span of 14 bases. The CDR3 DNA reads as TGCGCCAGCAGCCAAGATCGCCAGGGTCCAGCCGGGGAGCTGTTTTTT. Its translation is CASSQDRQGPAGELFF.

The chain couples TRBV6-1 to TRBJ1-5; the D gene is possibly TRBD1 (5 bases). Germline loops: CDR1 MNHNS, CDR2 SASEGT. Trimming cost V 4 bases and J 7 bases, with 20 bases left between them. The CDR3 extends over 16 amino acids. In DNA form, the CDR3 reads TGTGCCAGCAGTGGGACGGACGGGGGATGGATCCAGCCCCAGCATTTT. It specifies CASSGTDGGWIQPQHF.

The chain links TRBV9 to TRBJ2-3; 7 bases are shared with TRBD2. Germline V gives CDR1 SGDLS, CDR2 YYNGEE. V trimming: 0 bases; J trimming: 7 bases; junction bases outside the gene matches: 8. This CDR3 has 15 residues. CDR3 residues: CASSVVGGSGNTQYF. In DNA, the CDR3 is TGTGCCAGCAGCGTAGTCGGCGGGAGCGGGAATACGCAGTATTTT.

CDR3 sequence reads: CASSRLADLYEQYF. The DNA of the CDR3 is TGTGCCAGCAGCAGACTAGCGGATCTCTACGAGCAGTACTTC. The J gene is TRBJ2-7, the V gene TRBV6-5; 9 nucleotides line up with TRBD2. The CDR3 covers 14 residues. Trimming at V came to 6 bases and at J to 3 bases, leaving 6 bases not matched to a gene. The germline CDR1 and CDR2 sequences are MNHEY and SVGAGI.

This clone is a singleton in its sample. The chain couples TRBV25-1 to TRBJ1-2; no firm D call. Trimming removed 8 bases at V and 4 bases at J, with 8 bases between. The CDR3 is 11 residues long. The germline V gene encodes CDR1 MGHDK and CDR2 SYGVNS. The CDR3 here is CASGAVYGYTF. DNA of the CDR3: TGTGCCAGCGGAGCGGTCTATGGCTACACCTTC.